This section outlines one TCR beta chain sequence together with its context. What it binds is not known. Germline trimming cut 0 bases from V and 4 bases from J; bases unmatched to any gene: 8. Germline assignment: CDR1 MGHRA and CDR2 YSYEKL. CDR3 length: 16 amino acids. These data come from a study of T cell repertoires in cytomegalovirus infection. General study findings and limits: Carriage of CMV together with the relevant HLA was identifiable through cumulative public TCR beta family frequency. Predominance within the ex vivo response was attributable to HLA-C-restricted CMV-specific TCR beta clonotypes.

TCRdb reprocessed the reads via MiXCR and lists one record per CDR3 protein. This table holds about 900,000 distinct CDR3 sequences, roughly a third found once. This sample comprised cultured CD8+ T cells from PBMCs, obtained from culture after CMV antigen stimulation. The chain couples TRBV4-1 to TRBJ2-5, with 7 bases fitting TRBD2. This sequence was found in a human donor in good health (CMV status not recorded). Some clones in this sample may be carry-over from other donors' samples. The CDR3 DNA is TGCGCCAGCAGCCAAGAACTGCCTAGCGGCGGAGAGACCCAGTACTTC. It encodes CASSQELPSGGETQYF.